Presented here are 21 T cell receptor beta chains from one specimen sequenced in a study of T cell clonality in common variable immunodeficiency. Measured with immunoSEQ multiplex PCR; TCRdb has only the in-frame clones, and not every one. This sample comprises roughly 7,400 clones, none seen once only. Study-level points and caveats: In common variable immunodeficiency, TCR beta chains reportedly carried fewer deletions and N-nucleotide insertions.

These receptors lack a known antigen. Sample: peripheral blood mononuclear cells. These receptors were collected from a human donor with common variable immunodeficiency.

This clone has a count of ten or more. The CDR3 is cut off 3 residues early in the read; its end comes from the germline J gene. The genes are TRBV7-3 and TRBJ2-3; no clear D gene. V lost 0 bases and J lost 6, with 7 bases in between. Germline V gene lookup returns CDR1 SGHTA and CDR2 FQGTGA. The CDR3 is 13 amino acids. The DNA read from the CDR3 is TGTGCCAGCAGCTTAACGTTTCCGGATACG. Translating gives CASSLTFPDT. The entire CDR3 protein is CASSLTFPDTQYF.

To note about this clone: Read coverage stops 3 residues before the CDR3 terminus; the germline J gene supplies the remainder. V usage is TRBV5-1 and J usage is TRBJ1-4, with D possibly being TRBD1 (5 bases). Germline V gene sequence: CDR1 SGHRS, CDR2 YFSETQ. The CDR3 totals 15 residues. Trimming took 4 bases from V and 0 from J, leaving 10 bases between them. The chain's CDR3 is CASSVTDTTNEKLFF. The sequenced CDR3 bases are TGCGCCAGCAGCGTGACAGATACAACTAATGAAAAA.

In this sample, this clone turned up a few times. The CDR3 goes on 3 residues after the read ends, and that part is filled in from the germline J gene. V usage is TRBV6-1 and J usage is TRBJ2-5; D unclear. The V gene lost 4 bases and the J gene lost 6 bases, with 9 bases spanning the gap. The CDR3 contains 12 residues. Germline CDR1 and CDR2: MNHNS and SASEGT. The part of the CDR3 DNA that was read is TGTGCCAGCAGTGTTTCCAGAAAGACC. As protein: CASSVSRKT. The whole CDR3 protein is CASSVSRKTQYF.

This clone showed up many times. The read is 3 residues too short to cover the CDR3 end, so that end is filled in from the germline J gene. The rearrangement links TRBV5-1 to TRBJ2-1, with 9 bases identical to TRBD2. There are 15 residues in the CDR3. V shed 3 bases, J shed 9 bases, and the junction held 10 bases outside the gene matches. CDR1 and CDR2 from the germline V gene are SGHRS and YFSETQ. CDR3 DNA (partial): TGCGCCAGCAGCTCCTTGGCGGGAGGGTTGCGTGAG. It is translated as CASSSLAGGLRE. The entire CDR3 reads CASSSLAGGLREQFF.

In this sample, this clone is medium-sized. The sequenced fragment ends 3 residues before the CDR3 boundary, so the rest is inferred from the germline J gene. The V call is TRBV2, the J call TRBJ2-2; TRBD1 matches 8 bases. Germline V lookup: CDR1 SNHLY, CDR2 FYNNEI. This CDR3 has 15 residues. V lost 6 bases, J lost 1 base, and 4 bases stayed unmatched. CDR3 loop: CASRADRVNTGELFF. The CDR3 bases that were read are TGTGCCAGCAGGGCGGACAGGGTGAACACCGGGGAG.

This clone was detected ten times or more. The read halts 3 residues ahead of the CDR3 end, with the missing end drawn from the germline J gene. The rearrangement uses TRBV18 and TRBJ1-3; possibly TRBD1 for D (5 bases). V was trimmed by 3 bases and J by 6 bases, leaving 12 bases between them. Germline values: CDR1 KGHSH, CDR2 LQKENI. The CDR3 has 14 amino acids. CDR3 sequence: CASSPKPGLNTIYF. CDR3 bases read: TGTGCCAGCTCACCGAAACCGGGACTAAACACC. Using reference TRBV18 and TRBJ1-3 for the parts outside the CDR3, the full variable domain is NAGVMQNPRHLVRRRGQEARLRCSPMKGHSHVYWYRQLPEEGLKFMVYLQKENIIDESGMPKERFSAEFPKEGPSILRIQQVVRGDSAAYFCASSPKPGLNTIYFGEGSWLTVV.

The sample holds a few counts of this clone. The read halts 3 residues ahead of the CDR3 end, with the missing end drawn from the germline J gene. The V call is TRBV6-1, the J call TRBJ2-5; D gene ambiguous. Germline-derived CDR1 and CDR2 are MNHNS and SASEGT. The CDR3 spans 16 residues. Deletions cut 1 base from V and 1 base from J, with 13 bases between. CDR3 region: CASSEGIGGTQETQYF. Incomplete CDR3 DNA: TGTGCCAGCAGTGAAGGGATCGGCGGAACCCAAGAGACC.

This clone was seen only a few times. CDR3 in amino acids: CASSQFLSGPNNEQFF. CDR3 bases read: TGTGCCAGCAGCCAATTCTTGAGCGGACCGAACAATGAG. The chain employs TRBV16 and TRBJ2-1, with D possibly matching TRBD2 (5 bases). The read falls 3 residues short of the CDR3 end, and the missing part is taken from the germline J gene. The CDR3 has 16 residues. V lost 1 base, J lost 5 bases, and 15 bases lay in between. CDR1 and CDR2 from the germline V gene are KGHSY and FQNENV.

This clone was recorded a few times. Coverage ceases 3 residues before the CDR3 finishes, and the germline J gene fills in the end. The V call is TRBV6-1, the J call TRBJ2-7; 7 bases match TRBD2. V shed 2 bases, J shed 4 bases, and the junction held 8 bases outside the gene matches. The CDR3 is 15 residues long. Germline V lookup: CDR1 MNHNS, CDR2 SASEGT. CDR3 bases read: TGTGCCAGCAGTGAAAGAGGCGGGAGAACTTACGAG. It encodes CASSERGGRTYE. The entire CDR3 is CASSERGGRTYEQYF.

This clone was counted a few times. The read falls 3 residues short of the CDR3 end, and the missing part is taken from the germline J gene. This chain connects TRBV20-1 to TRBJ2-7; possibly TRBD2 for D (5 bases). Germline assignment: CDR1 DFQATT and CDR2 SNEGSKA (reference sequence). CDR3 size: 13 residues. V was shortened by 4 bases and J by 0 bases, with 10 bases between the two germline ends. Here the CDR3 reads CSAKAAGSYEQYF. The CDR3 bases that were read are TGCAGTGCTAAAGCGGCAGGCTCCTACGAG.

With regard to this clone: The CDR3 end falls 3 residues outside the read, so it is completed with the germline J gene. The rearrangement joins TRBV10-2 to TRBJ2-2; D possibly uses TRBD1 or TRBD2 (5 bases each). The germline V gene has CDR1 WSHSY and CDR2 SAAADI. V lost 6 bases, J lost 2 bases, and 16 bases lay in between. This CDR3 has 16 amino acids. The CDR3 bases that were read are TGCGCCAGCAGAAAAGCCAGGGAGATTAACACCGGGGAG. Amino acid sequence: CASRKAREINTGE. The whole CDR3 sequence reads CASRKAREINTGELFF.

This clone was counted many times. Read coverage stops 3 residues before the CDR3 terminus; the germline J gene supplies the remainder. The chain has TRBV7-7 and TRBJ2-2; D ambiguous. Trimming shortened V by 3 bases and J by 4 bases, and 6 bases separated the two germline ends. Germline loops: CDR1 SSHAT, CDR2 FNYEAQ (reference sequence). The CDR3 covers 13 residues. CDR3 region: CASSLSGTGELFF. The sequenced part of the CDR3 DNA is TGTGCCAGCAGCTTGTCCGGCACCGGGGAG.

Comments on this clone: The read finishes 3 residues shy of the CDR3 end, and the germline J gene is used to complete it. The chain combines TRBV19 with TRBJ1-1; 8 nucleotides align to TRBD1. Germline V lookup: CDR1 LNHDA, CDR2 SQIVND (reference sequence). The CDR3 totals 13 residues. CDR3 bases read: TGTGCCAGTAGTAGAGGACAGGGTCGAGAA. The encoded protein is CASSRGQGRE. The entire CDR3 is CASSRGQGREAFF.

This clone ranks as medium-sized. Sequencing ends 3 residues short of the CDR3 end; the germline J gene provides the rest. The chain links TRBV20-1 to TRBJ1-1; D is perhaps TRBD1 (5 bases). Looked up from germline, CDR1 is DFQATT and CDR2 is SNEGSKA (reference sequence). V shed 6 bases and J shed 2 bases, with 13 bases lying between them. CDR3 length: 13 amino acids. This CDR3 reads CSATPDSNTEAFF. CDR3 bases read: TGCAGTGCCACACCCGACAGTAACACTGAA.

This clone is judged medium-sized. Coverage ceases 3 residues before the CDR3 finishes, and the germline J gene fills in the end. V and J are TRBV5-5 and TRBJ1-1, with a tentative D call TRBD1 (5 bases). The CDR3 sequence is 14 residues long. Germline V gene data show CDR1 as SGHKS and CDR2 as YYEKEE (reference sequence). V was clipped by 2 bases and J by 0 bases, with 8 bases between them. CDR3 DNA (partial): TGTGCCAGCAGCTTCAGGGAGGTGAACACTGAA. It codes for CASSFREVNTE. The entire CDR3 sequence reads CASSFREVNTEAFF.

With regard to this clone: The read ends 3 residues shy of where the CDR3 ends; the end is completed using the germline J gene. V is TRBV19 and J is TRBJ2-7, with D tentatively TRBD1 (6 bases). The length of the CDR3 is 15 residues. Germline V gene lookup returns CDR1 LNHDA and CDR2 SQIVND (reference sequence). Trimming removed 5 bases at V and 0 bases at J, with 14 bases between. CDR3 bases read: TGTGCCAGTAGTCGTCGACAGGAGAGCTCCTACGAG. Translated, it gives CASSRRQESSYE. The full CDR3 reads CASSRRQESSYEQYF.

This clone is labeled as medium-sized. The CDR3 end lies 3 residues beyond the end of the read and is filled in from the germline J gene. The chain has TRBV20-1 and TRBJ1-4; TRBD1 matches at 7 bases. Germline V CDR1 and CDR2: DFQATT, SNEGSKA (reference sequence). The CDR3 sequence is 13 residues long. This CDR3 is CSAREDRAEKLFF. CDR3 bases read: TGCAGTGCTAGAGAAGACAGGGCGGAGAAA.

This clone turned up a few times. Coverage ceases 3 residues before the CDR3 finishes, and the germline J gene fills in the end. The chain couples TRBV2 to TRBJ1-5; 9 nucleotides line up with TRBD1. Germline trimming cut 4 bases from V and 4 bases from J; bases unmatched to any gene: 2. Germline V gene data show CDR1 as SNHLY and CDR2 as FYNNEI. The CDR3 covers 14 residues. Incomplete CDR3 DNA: TGTGCCAGCAGTGCGGGACAGGGTAATCAGCCC. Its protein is CASSAGQGNQP. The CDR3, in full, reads CASSAGQGNQPQHF. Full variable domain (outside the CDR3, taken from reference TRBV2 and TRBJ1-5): EPEVTQTPSHQVTQMGQEVILRCVPISNHLYFYWYRQILGQKVEFLVSFYNNEISEKSEIFDDQFSVERPDGSNFTLKIRSTKLEDSAMYFCASSAGQGNQPQHFGDGTRLSIL.

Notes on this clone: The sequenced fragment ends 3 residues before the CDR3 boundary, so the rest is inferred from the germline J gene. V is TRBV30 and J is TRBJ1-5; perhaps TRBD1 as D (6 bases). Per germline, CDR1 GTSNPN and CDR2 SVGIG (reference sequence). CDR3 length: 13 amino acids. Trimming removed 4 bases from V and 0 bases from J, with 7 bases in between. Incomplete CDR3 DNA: TGTGCCTGGAAGGGGGATAGCAATCAGCCC. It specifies CAWKGDSNQP. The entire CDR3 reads CAWKGDSNQPQHF.

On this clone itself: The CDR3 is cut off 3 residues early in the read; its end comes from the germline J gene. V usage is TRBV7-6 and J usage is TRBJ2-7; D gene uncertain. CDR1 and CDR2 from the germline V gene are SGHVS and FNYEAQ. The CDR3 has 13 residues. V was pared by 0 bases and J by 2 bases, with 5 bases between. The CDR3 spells CASSLANTYEQYF. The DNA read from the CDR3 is TGTGCCAGCAGCTTAGCAAACACCTACGAG.

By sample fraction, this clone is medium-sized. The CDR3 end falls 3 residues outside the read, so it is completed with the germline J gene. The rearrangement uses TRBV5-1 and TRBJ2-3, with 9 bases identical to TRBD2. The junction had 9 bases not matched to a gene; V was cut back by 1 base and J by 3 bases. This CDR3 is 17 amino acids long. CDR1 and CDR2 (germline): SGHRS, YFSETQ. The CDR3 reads CASSLFSGRGGTDTQYF. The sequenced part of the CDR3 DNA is TGCGCCAGCAGCTTGTTTAGCGGGAGAGGGGGGACAGATACG.